This T cell receptor beta chain appears in the sequencing data of a study of shared clonotypes between healthy human individuals (dated by TCRdb to between 2020 and 2021). Study-wide context: A few men and two women, aged 18 to 49 years, made up the cohort. For each donor, CD4 naive and CD4 memory were each run on three plates, CD8 naive on two plates, and CD8 memory on one plate. Blood TCR repertoires of about 5 healthy adults were deeply sequenced to estimate repertoire size and the extent of clonotype sharing between individuals. To increase sequencing depth and limit assay-specific biases, TCR repertoire library preparation and sequencing were carried out by different laboratories using diverse techniques. Between about 0.85 and 8.9 billion PBMCs per donor were obtained by leukapheresis.

CD8 naive samples were CD45RO-negative cells positively selected for CCR7, giving a CD45RA+CCR7+ population that excluded TemRA cells. The donors were healthy, HIV-negative adults who had no recently reported acute infections or vaccinations. Every donor was a Caucasian adult residing in Nashville, Tennessee, USA. Blood was obtained by leukapheresis, after which PBMCs were separated by Ficoll-Histopaque density gradient centrifugation and cryopreserved in liquid nitrogen vapor phase. Analytical flow cytometry was used to check the purity and quantity of each magnetically sorted T cell population. Genomic DNA was isolated from every sorted fraction and measured by UV absorbance on a Nanodrop 2000c. What the study reported, not specific to this receptor: Rarefaction of sorted-subset datasets indicated incomplete sequencing despite the large sequencing depth. Sampling was restricted to blood, and TCR repertoires in tissues likely differ from the TCR repertoires found in blood. Across a handful of donors, 5% to 6% of naive CD4, roughly 3.5% of naive CD8, roughly 2.3% of memory CD4, and 0.3% to 0.45% of memory CD8 clonotypes were shared. Because the study included only a small number of donors, the genetic and exposure-history diversity represented was limited. Pairwise subsampling indicated that sequencing depth was expected to affect the degree of clonotype sharing among donors. Clonotypes shared by all four sorted-subset donors showed higher generation probabilities than non-shared clonotypes. Estimated clonotype richness was generally larger for naive than for memory subsets.

TCR CDR3 regions were amplified from genomic DNA by multiplex PCR using the deep immunoSEQ assay. Genomic DNA extracted from each cell subset was distributed evenly over all wells of several immunoSEQ 96-well plates, and each plate served as one replicate. For sorted subsets, around 200 ng genomic DNA, equal to about 30,000 T cell genomes, was loaded into each replicate PCR. Purified libraries were quantified with a Qubit 3.0 fluorometer, sized on a Bioanalyzer 2100, and re-quantified with the KAPA Library Quantification kit. Each immunoSEQ 96-well plate was sequenced on its own single-read 150-cycle Illumina NextSeq 550 flow cell. The study's own analysis went as follows. Because the immunoSEQ output included only junctional sequences and no quality scores, the filtering could not be the same as the filtering used for full-length reads. To assign V/J genes and CDR3, sequences were annotated using PyIR, a Python wrapper for IgBLAST v1.9, with IMGT germline references. Reads with weak V/J assignments (E-value above 1e-6), missing CDR3, stop codons, out-of-frame junctions, or ambiguous translated residues were removed. V3J clonotypes were defined as sequences sharing the same inferred V gene, J gene, and CDR3 amino acid sequence. The percentage overlap between two repertoires was calculated by dividing the number of shared unique clonotypes by the size of the smaller repertoire. Repertoire richness was assessed with RTK rarefaction, the Chao1 estimator, and Recon v2.1 estimates of unobserved clonotypes. Generation probabilities were computed with OLGA for all TCRbeta clonotypes obtained by the gDNA method from several donors. Sourced from immuneACCESS, this table was stored by TCRdb with only in-frame sequences that have V and J called. A share of the clones is absent; for the studies checked, an unresolved V gene accounts for under half, and the remainder has no known explanation. That table gives V, J and clone size, and the DNA gave D and trimming. This sample lists some 1,900,000 clones; about 95% were detected once. Roughly 1% of the sample lies in the top ten.

This clone was seen a single time. The target of this receptor is not known. Base-call qualities are not available, and no considerably larger clone is one nucleotide away. This clonotype was sampled from a young man in good health. The sample consisted of naive CD8+ T cells sorted from blood. Per the publication, the cell subset or site label means: CD45RA+CCR7+.

The CDR3 in this case is CASSLAASGYQETQYF. The nucleotides are TGTGCCAGCAGCTTAGCGGCTAGCGGGTACCAAGAGACCCAGTACTTC. In this chain, TRBV13 is recombined with TRBJ2-5; the central 8 bases match TRBD2. CDR1 and CDR2, per the germline V gene (reference sequence), are PRHDT and FYEKMQ. From V the trimming removes 1 base and from J it removes 0 bases, while the gene matches leave 4 bases of the junction unaccounted for. The CDR3 numbers 16 residues from cysteine through phenylalanine. Only the CDR3 DNA stays, 48 bases, in frame from base 1. This CDR3, with the reference TRBV13 and TRBJ2-5 proteins standing in past its ends, gives the full variable domain AAGVIQSPRHLIKEKRETATLKCYPIPRHDTVYWYQQGPGQDPQFLISFYEKMQSDKGSIPDRFSAQQFSDYHSELNMSSLELGDSALYFCASSLAASGYQETQYFGPGTRLLVL.